What follows are 6 T cell receptor beta chains derived from one specimen sequenced in a study of OX40 agonist ivuxolimab in advanced cancers. Measured with immunoSEQ multiplex PCR; TCRdb has only the in-frame clones, and not every one. This sample has around 100,000 clones; 91% occur once, and the top ten carry 0.54%. The specimen comprised CD4+ or CD8+ T cells sorted from blood, sampled in a trial of the OX40 agonist ivuxolimab. The source of these receptors is an adult with an advanced solid tumor such as melanoma, head and neck, liver or kidney cancer.

The chain combines TRBV6-6 with TRBJ1-2, with D perhaps matching TRBD1 (5 bases). The V end was cut by 6 bases, the J end by 6 bases, with 14 bases between. The CDR3 is 13 amino acids. Germline CDR1 reads MNHNY; CDR2 reads SVGAGI (reference sequence). CDR3 in amino acids: CASRAREVNGYTF. The CDR3 DNA follows: TGTGCCAGCAGGGCCAGGGAAGTCAATGGCTACACCTTC.

The chain has TRBV5-1 and TRBJ2-1, with D uncertain. Germline V gene data show CDR1 as SGHRS and CDR2 as YFSETQ. This CDR3 region has 11 residues. Between the trimmed V and J ends, which lost 0 bases and 8 bases, there was a span of 3 bases. CDR3 nucleotide sequence: TGCGCCAGCAGCTTGGAGTATGAGCAGTTCTTC. It is translated as CASSLEYEQFF.

CDR3 protein: CASSLWRGGETQYF. The DNA of the CDR3 is TGTGCCAGCAGCTTATGGAGGGGCGGAGAGACCCAGTACTTC. The chain couples TRBV7-2 to TRBJ2-5, with D maybe TRBD2 (6 bases). The CDR3 runs 14 residues. Germline CDR1 reads SGHTA; CDR2 reads FQGNSA. Trimming pared 2 bases from V and 4 bases from J, leaving 11 bases between.

This sequence joins TRBV10-3 and TRBJ1-1; no firm D call. The CDR3 extends over 12 amino acids. V was shortened by 6 bases and J by 1 base, with 6 bases between the two germline ends. Germline V lookup: CDR1 ENHRY, CDR2 SYGVKD. The CDR3 spells CAISAQNTEAFF. Written as DNA, the CDR3 is TGTGCCATCAGCGCCCAGAACACTGAAGCTTTCTTT.

This rearrangement joins TRBV5-1 to TRBJ2-5, with 8 bases aligning to TRBD2. V was clipped by 4 bases and J by 4 bases; unmatched bases: 9. The CDR3 covers 15 residues. CDR1 is SGHRS, CDR2 YFSETQ, per germline. CDR3 loop: CASSITGTSAETQYF. The CDR3 coding sequence is TGCGCCAGCAGCATTACCGGGACTAGTGCAGAGACCCAGTACTTC.

The CDR3 nucleotides read TGTGCCAGCAGTGAAGCGCTTCAGGCCTCCTACGAGCAGTACTTC. Its protein is CASSEALQASYEQYF. The chain combines TRBV6-1 with TRBJ2-7, with unresolved D. The germline gives CDR1 MNHNS, CDR2 SASEGT. The CDR3 spans 15 residues. V lost 0 bases to trimming and J lost 0 bases, with 9 bases between them.